This entry features one TCR beta chain sequence. Its target antigen remains unknown. Within one base of it there is no much larger clone, and no base qualities were kept. The cohort was made up of roughly 670 healthy bone marrow donors. All cohort members were sampled while nominally healthy, although unrecorded immune exposures were likely present. The donor tested CMV seropositive, placing the donor among the approximately 290 seropositive members of the cohort. Every donor gave a peripheral blood sample, and the peripheral blood mononuclear cells from that sample were used for TCR beta sequencing. The Qiagen DNeasy Blood Extraction Kit was used to extract genomic DNA from the blood cell samples. This sample is drawn from a study of cytomegalovirus exposure and HLA in healthy donors (dated by TCRdb to about 2017). In the study overall: An earlier analysis of several hundred of the donors reported 250 to 300 Gb of sequence data and some 100 million unique TCR beta sequences from about 200 million T cells. HLA typing included class I and class II loci at four-digit resolution. Genome-wide SNP genotypes for about three fifths of the roughly 700 donors were used in a later genetic analysis, which treated that subset as a discovery cohort. The study combined high-throughput TCR immunosequencing, statistical association of individual TCRs with disease status, and machine learning to predict cytomegalovirus infection status. All discovery cohort repertoires had been generated on a single sequencing platform. Typing coverage varied by locus: roughly 629-640 donors for A, B, C, DRB1 and DQB1; approximately 500 for DQA1; around 610 for DPA1; 400 to 480 for DPB1. Among almost 400 genotyped donors of the cohort, an average of about 240,000 unique TCR beta nucleotide sequences were sequenced per donor, roughly 20% of them non-productive. An earlier analysis of approximately 580 of the donors used high-throughput TCR beta sequencing to judge whether each TCR beta V gene segment behaved as functional or pseudogenic. Rather than drawing on any new phenotypic data, the later analysis identified candidate immune exposures from TCR beta sequences and the way those sequences occurred across donors. Among the roughly 380 genotyped donors, approximately 82% belonged to the genetic ancestry cluster associated with self-reported Caucasian donors. A later analysis re-analyzed previously published TCR beta repertoires from 660 or so donors and added high-resolution HLA genotyping to study TCR occurrence patterns. The aim of the study was to test whether cataloging public T cell receptors could identify signatures of past pathogen exposure. Donor age, sex, ethnicity and CMV serostatus were collected together with the repertoire data. The study profiled the T cell repertoires of under 850 subjects by immunosequencing and related them to cytomegalovirus serostatus. An early release covering 550 to 650 HLA-typed donors comprised about 290 gigabases of sequencing data and tens of millions of unique TCR sequences. Four to six DR-DQ haplotypes were handled as single units for association and clustering, since linkage in the cohort was strong. Along with the approximately 600-subject first cohort, a separate validation cohort of over a hundred different subjects was used.

The library was built by means of the immunoSEQ multiplex PCR assay. For the multiplex PCR, a mixture combining 60 forward primers for TCR Vbeta segments and 13 reverse primers for TCR Jbeta segments was used. Amplification of the CDR3 region of rearranged TCR beta genes was performed with a multiplex PCR assay on genomic DNA. The amplified TCR beta libraries were sequenced on the Illumina HiSeq System as 87-base-pair reads. Concerning the study's data processing: In a later analysis, approximately 74 million unique TCR beta chains were counted across the roughly 670 repertoires, and roughly 11 million of these chains were shared by at least two donors. Raw reads were error-corrected and collapsed into unique sequences with a nearest-neighbor algorithm that merged closely related sequences to remove PCR and sequencing errors. To assign V, D and J gene segments, CDR3 sequences were aligned to IMGT reference sequences. Each retained sequence needed at least a six-nucleotide match to both a V gene segment and a J gene segment. Rearrangements were called productive when the CDR3 lacked stop codons and stayed in frame with V and J; all others were non-productive. CDR3 was defined by IMGT convention, running from the second conserved V-encoded cysteine to the conserved J-encoded phenylalanine. The earlier analysis of roughly 590 of the donors excluded any sequence lacking an unambiguous match to a single V gene segment. An earlier analysis of roughly 590 of the donors called V segments functional above 56.7% productive rearrangements and segregating when the between-donor standard deviation exceeded 5%. A statistical classification framework was developed to diagnose cytomegalovirus status using the catalog of TCR beta chain sequences. A later analysis assigned V and J genes by comparing TCR nucleotide sequences with IMGT/GENE-DB human TR gene sequences. The TCRdist pipeline was used in a later analysis to assign CDR3 sequences and most-parsimonious VDJ recombination scenarios. In a later analysis, every TCR beta chain was defined by the combination of its CDR3 amino acid sequence and its V-gene family, and reads without a unique V-gene family were dropped. A later analysis removed 450 to 600 highly shared, low-generation-probability nucleotide sequences to deal with suspected cross-contamination and a sequencing artifact. For each public chain, a later analysis derived a clonal expansion index from normalized ranks of inferred template counts within each repertoire. In a later analysis, generation probabilities were computed with a VDJ recombination model fitted to out-of-frame rearrangements, and the resulting probabilities were checked against IGoR. In a later analysis, TCR-TCR, TCR-HLA and TCR-CMV co-occurrence was scored with hypergeometric tests, and a repertoire-size bias correction was applied to TCR pairs. In a later analysis, false discovery rates were estimated by permuting HLA or CMV assignments 20 times. A later analysis grouped co-occurring TCRs with DBSCAN, adding TCRdist sequence similarity when clustering within HLA-allele-positive subsets. Co-occurrence clustering excluded repertoires with fewer than 30,000 or more than 120,000 public chains, plus five with anomalous nucleotide sharing. The immuneACCESS repertoire file appears here via TCRdb, limited to in-frame rearrangements. These files lack a portion of the clones; in checked studies, under half of the deficit traces to unresolved V genes, and the cause of the others is not known. V and J calls and clone size are those listed in that table; D and trimming were worked out from the DNA. The sample table holds some 150,000 clones, of which 55% to 75% were seen once. Together, the top ten hold roughly 7% of the sample.

The paper's findings and limits, for the study overall: Immune exposure information for the cohort was limited to CMV serostatus. HLA typing was unavailable for some donors at each locus, so association tests used only the typed subset. In a later analysis, 16,951 TCR beta sequences were associated with specific HLA alleles at a false discovery rate of 0.05. According to a later analysis, TCR association rates differed among HLA loci, with DRB1 alleles showing the most associated TCRs and HLA-C alleles showing the fewest. The cohort was sequenced for TCR beta chains only, and without alpha or paired-chain data the features that could be detected were limited. The classifier was reported to diagnose cytomegalovirus status with high specificity and sensitivity in both the original cohort and the validation cohort. A later analysis found that most CMV-associated TCR beta chains appeared HLA-restricted, with HLA associations seemingly driven largely by CMV exposure. Linkage disequilibrium might explain the correlated functional status among segregating V segments, but an unknown experimental factor could not be excluded. Across donors, most TCR sequences were observed very rarely, whereas some public TCRs were present in many individuals. Some IMGT-functional V segments, including TRBV6-2 and TRBV6-3, could not be distinguished by the 87-base-pair reads and were therefore excluded. The study gave a list of 150 to 200 TCR beta chains associated with cytomegalovirus. A later genetic analysis associated a missense DCLRE1C variant with V-gene and J-gene trimming of TCR beta chains, and an independent cohort replicated the association. The sequencing pipeline was judged likely to have produced a cluster of highly shared sequence variants as a technical artifact. Compared with the roughly 720-donor mean, donors in an Asian-associated ancestry cluster had fewer N-insertions in productive TCRs, according to a later genetic analysis. A further reported finding was that TCR beta sequences accurately predicted the HLA-A and HLA-B alleles for most subjects in the first cohort. It was suggested by the authors that the approach could potentially be generalized to other disease states and immunological phenotypes. Strong co-occurrence of HLA alleles, especially DR and DQ, made assigning TCR associations to individual alleles difficult. In an earlier analysis of fewer than 700 of the donors, most TCR beta V segments appeared in productive rearrangements about 87% or about 30% of the time, broadly matching IMGT annotations. Roughly uniform sequencing depth across donors was assumed in presence/absence analyses, although this assumption may not hold. A few of the identified cytomegalovirus-associated TCR beta chains were confirmed in vitro to be specific for cytomegalovirus antigens. Because counts were too low, roughly 17 rarely observed V segments, including chromosome 9 orphons, were left out of the earlier analysis of about 500 of the donors. In a later analysis, HLA-associated TCR beta chains showed more clonal expansion and lower generation probabilities than non-associated chains that were equally common. A later analysis reported that several top co-occurrence clusters appeared linked to parvovirus B19, influenza, CMV and Epstein-Barr virus.

CDR1 GTSNPN and CDR2 SVGIG were looked up in the germline V gene (reference sequence). The CDR3 runs 14 amino acids, cysteine and phenylalanine included. Of all the DNA, just the CDR3 is kept, 42 bases in frame from base 1. The specimen sequenced was PBMCs. The TCR comes from a woman in her fifties or sixties in good health and CMV-seropositive. The chain couples TRBV30 to TRBJ2-5; the D gene is perhaps TRBD2, on 6 matching bases. The J call may not be correct, given that the DNA end is closer to TRBJ2-7. The nucleotide sequence is given as TGTGCCTGGAGTGTAGAACTAGCCTCAGGCGAGCAGTACTTC. The encoded protein is CAWSVELASGEQYF.